This T cell receptor beta chain was sequenced during a study of STAT5B mutations in CD4+ large granular lymphocyte leukemia. Generated by immunoSEQ multiplex PCR, the TCRdb table keeps only in-frame clones and is missing some. The sample contains roughly 30,000 clones, about two thirds of which appear only once. The TCR originated in a human donor in good health. Sample: CD4+ T cells from blood buffy coats.

The CDR3 spells CASSFGLGSYEQYF. CDR3 in DNA: TGTGCCAGCAGCTTTGGACTGGGATCCTACGAGCAGTACTTC. The rearrangement uses TRBV7-2 and TRBJ2-7; tentative D call: TRBD2 (5 bases). The V end lost 3 bases, the J end lost 1 base, and 10 bases lay between the germline ends. Germline assignment: CDR1 SGHTA and CDR2 FQGNSA. This CDR3 region has 14 residues.